The 9 T cell receptor beta chains reported below all come from one sample, sequenced in a study of vaccination effects on CD4 cells after COVID-19. ViraFEST assay sequencing came after antigen-specific CD4+ T cells were expanded with viral peptide pools. Culturing for nine to ten days preceded CD4+ T cell isolation. According to PCR results, the person was infected with SARS-CoV-2 between March and December 2020. Clones were sequenced by immunoSEQ multiplex PCR, and TCRdb holds only the in-frame ones, with some missing. The sample carries around 47,000 clones, 65% to 70% recorded once. These receptors' antigens are unknown. The sequenced sample was CD4+ T cells from PBMCs cultured with a peptide pool, obtained before COVID-19 vaccination. All receptors derive from a human donor who had a prior SARS-CoV-2 infection.

V gene TRBV6-5 combines with J gene TRBJ1-5; 7 bases agree with TRBD1. V was clipped by 6 bases and J by 4 bases; unmatched bases: 9. Germline V lookup: CDR1 MNHEY, CDR2 SVGAGI. The CDR3 runs 15 residues. The CDR3 DNA reads as TGTGCCAGCAGAGCCACTAACAGGGGAAATCAGCCCCAGCATTTT. Amino acids: CASRATNRGNQPQHF.

The gene calls are TRBV10-3 and TRBJ2-1; 10 bases match TRBD1. This CDR3 spans 18 amino acids. J was trimmed by 0 bases and V by 5 bases; bases with no gene match: 10. Germline loops: CDR1 ENHRY, CDR2 SYGVKD. The CDR3 sequence: CAISNPGQGTSSYNEQFF. CDR3 DNA: TGTGCCATCAGTAACCCGGGACAGGGGACAAGCTCCTACAATGAGCAGTTCTTC.

This rearrangement joins TRBV28 to TRBJ2-2; TRBD2 matches 8 bases. The germline V gene encodes CDR1 MDHEN and CDR2 SYDVKM. The CDR3 runs 16 residues. The V and J ends lost 5 bases and 4 bases, in that order; junction bases with no gene match: 9. CDR3 protein: CASSTLRGGRTGELFF. The CDR3 DNA sequence: TGTGCCAGCAGTACGCTCCGGGGGGGGCGCACCGGGGAGCTGTTTTTT.

The chain is built from TRBV5-1 and TRBJ2-3; 12 bases agree with TRBD1. J lost 2 bases, V lost 5 bases, and 0 bases had no gene match. Germline V lookup: CDR1 SGHRS, CDR2 YFSETQ. The CDR3 has 14 residues. The CDR3 reads CASRGQGATDTQYF. The CDR3 region has the DNA TGCGCCAGCAGGGGACAGGGGGCCACAGATACGCAGTATTTT.

The J gene is TRBJ2-1, the V gene TRBV6-6; the D gene is possibly TRBD2 (5 bases). Germline CDR1 and CDR2: MNHNY and SVGAGI (reference sequence). V was clipped by 2 bases and J by 2 bases, with 13 bases between them. The CDR3 length is 16 residues. CDR3 protein: CASSYVRTATYNEQFF. CDR3 nucleotide sequence: TGTGCCAGCAGTTACGTTCGGACTGCTACCTACAATGAGCAGTTCTTC.

The gene calls are TRBV9 and TRBJ2-7; tentatively, D is TRBD1 or TRBD2 (5 bases each). Trimming pared 0 bases from V and 2 bases from J, leaving 12 bases between. Germline CDR1 is SGDLS and CDR2 is YYNGEE. CDR3 size: 15 residues. CDR3 loop: CASSVDWDRPYEQYF. In DNA, the CDR3 is TGTGCCAGCAGCGTAGACTGGGACCGGCCCTACGAGCAGTACTTC.

The rearrangement uses TRBV13 and TRBJ1-1; 8 positions match TRBD1. The germline V gene encodes CDR1 PRHDT and CDR2 FYEKMQ (reference sequence). The CDR3 covers 15 residues. The J segment lost 4 bases and the V segment lost 5 bases, leaving 9 bases of the junction unmatched. CDR3: CASSPRTGRGTEAFF. CDR3 DNA: TGTGCCAGCAGCCCCCGGACAGGGCGCGGCACTGAAGCTTTCTTT.

The chain employs TRBV7-6 and TRBJ1-5; no clear D gene. The V gene lost 3 bases and the J gene lost 5 bases, with 17 bases spanning the gap. The CDR3 contains 16 residues. Germline CDR1 reads SGHVS; CDR2 reads FNYEAQ. CDR3 nucleotides: TGTGCCAGCAGCTTTTTTGGGCGACGGGTAGATCAGCCCCAGCATTTT. Protein sequence: CASSFFGRRVDQPQHF.

The chain employs TRBV4-1 and TRBJ1-5, with TRBD1 matching over 9 bases. CDR3 length: 16 residues. Germline V CDR1 and CDR2: MGHRA, YSYEKL. J lost 9 bases, V lost 1 base, and 10 bases had no gene match. For the CDR3, the DNA is TGCGCCAGCAGCCAAGCCCCCGGGACAGGGTTAGTGCCCCAGCATTTT. Translated: CASSQAPGTGLVPQHF.